Sequencing of this TCR beta chain was carried out in a study of blood T cells in healthy people across ages (dated by TCRdb to the mid-2010s). Broadly, across the study: In model experiments, template switching captured roughly one uniquely barcoded TCR beta cDNA molecule for every two T cells. To track age-related changes in TCR beta repertoire diversity, the study relied on deep sequencing normalized with unique cDNA molecular identifiers. The donors were divided into four age groups: young (average approximately 17 years), middle-aged (roughly 42), aged (62) and long-lived (approximately 74). To avoid experimental bias, donors of different ages were spread randomly across the sequencing lanes. Using the same blood draw, the study looked at two additional independent replicas of 1 million unique cDNA reads for two donors, one aged 18 to 30 and the other aged 80 or older.

Results the study describes overall, beyond this receptor: The long-lived group showed more naive CD4+ T cells, fewer expanded clones and increased TCR diversity than the aged group, suggesting age selection. Because the CMV infection status of the donors was unknown, age-related changes in expanded clonotypes may potentially have been confounded. Observed TCR beta diversity per million T cells fell roughly linearly with age, and a significant reduction was already apparent by age roughly 40. The percentage of naive T cells measured by flow cytometry correlated strongly with observed TCR beta diversity. Because profiling used bulk unsorted PBMCs, naive and antigen-experienced compartments could not be compared conclusively. Total diversity estimates from one million sequenced T cells were considered lower bounds and underestimates.

The donors were roughly 40 Caucasian individuals from Russia, aged roughly 6 to 100 years, who were systemically healthy. Approximately 9.7 milliliters of peripheral blood were drawn from each donor into EDTA-treated Vacutainer tubes. Ficoll-Paque density-gradient centrifugation was used to isolate PBMCs, with at least 7 million per sample. Trizol reagent was used to extract total RNA from the PBMCs, yielding at least 5 micrograms per sample. For every donor, an aliquot of PBMCs went through flow cytometry to measure the percentages of naive CD45RAhigh/CD27high T cells. A word on this clonotype: It has no known antigen specificity. There are no base qualities to consult, and no much larger clone falls within one base.

V is reduced by 2 bases and J by 0 bases, leaving a spacing of 10 bases between them. Including the terminal cysteine and phenylalanine, the CDR3 comprises 15 residues. The CDR3 DNA has 45 bases and is translated from base 1. Via the germline V gene, CDR1 is MDHEN and CDR2 SYDVKM. Libraries were prepared through 5' RACE. The sequencer listed for this sample is Illumina HiSeq 2500. A second PCR of roughly 7 to 12 cycles was run with a J-beta primer mix and a sample-barcoded 5' primer. Each TCR beta cDNA molecule received a unique molecular identifier from a template-switch 5' adaptor carrying 12 random nucleotides. Each sample yielded at least 2.5 million CDR3-containing paired-end reads. The Mint cDNA synthesis kit, primed by a TRBC-specific oligonucleotide, was used to synthesize first-strand cDNA from all RNA. Following uracil-DNA glycosylase treatment, a first 18-cycle PCR with universal primers M1SS and BC2_uni_R was performed on all cDNA. As for the original processing: For normalization, 1 million high-quality reads, each with a distinct molecular identifier, were randomly selected from each sample. Reads with shared molecular identifiers were discarded instead of being binned into consensus sequences. MiTCR, set to a Q25 quality threshold and the strictest error-elimination algorithm, was used for CDR3 identification, clonotype clustering and error correction. A nonparametric unseen species model using Euler transformation provided a lower-bound estimate of total TCR beta diversity. TCRdb reran the public reads through fastp at Q25 and MiXCR, keeping productive beta chains. When rows share a CDR3 protein, they turn into one entry using the most common DNA and genes. The V and J calls follow TCRdb's processing rather than the paper's. Across this sample there are some 1.5 million distinct CDR3 sequences, with about 30% seen only once. The top ten hold roughly 8% of the sample.

What was sequenced was blood. Recombination linked TRBV28 to TRBJ1-1, with the D segment identity uncertain. The source is a woman in her thirties in good health. Here the CDR3 is given as CASSLNRAMNTEAFF. The DNA sequence is TGTGCCAGCAGTTTAAACCGAGCGATGAACACTGAAGCTTTCTTT.